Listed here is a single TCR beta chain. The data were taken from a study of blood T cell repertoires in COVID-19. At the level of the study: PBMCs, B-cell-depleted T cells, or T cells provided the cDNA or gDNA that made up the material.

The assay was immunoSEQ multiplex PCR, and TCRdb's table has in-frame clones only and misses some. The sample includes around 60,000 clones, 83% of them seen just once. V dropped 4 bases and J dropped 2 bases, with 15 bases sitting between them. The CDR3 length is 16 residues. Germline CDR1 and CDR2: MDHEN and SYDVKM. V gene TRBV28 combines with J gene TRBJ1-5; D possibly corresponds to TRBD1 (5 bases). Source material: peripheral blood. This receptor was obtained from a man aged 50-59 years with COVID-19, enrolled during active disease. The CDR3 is CASSWHGGGGNQPQHF. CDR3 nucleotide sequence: TGTGCCAGCAGTTGGCACGGGGGTGGGGGCAATCAGCCCCAGCATTTT.